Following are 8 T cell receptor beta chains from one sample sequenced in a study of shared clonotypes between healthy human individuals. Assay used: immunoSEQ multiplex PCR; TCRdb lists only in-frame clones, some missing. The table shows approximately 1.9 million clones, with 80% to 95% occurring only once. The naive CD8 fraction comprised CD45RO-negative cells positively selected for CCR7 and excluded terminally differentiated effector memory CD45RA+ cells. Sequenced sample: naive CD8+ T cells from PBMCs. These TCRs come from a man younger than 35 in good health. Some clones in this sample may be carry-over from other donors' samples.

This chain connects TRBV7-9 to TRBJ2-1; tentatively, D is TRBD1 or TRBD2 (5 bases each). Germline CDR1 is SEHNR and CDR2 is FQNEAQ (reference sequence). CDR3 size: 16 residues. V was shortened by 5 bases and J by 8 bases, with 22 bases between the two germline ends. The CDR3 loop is CASSPTPLGPADEQFF. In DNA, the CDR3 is TGTGCCAGCAGCCCGACCCCCTTGGGACCCGCGGATGAGCAGTTCTTC. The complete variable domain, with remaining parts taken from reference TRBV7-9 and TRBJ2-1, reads DTGVSQNPRHKITKRGQNVTFRCDPISEHNRLYWYRQTLGQGPEFLTYFQNEAQLEKSRLLSDRFSAERPKGSFSTLEIQRTEQGDSAMYLCASSPTPLGPADEQFFGPGTRLTVL.

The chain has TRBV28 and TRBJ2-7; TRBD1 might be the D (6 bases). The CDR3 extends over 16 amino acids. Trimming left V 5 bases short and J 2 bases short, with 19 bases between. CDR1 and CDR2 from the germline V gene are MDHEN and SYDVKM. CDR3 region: CASSTFSGVSPYEQYF. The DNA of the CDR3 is TGTGCCAGCAGTACGTTCTCAGGGGTAAGTCCCTACGAGCAGTACTTC.

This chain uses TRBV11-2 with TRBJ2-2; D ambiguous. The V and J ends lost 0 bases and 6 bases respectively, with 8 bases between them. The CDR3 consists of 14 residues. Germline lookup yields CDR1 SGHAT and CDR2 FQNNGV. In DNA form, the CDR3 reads TGTGCCAGCAGCTTAGACCCCCGGGCCGGGGAGCTGTTTTTT. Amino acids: CASSLDPRAGELFF.

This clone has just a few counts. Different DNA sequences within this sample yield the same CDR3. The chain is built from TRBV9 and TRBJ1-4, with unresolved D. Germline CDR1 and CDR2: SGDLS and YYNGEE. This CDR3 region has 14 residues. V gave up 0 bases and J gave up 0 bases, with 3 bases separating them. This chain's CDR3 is CASSVGATNEKLFF. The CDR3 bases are TGTGCCAGCAGCGTAGGGGCAACTAATGAAAAACTGTTTTTT.

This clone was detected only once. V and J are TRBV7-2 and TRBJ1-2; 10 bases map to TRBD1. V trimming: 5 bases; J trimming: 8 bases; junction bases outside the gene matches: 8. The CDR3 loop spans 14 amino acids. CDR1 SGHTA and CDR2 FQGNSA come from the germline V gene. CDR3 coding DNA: TGTGCCAGCAGCCCAGCCGGGACAGGGGCCGGCTACACCTTC. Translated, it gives CASSPAGTGAGYTF.

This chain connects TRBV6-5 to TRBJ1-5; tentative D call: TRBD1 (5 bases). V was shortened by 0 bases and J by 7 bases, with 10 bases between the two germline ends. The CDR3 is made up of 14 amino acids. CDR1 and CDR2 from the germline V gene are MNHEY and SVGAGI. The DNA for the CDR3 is TGTGCCAGCAGTTACTCCGGGGCGGAGCAGCCCCAGCATTTT. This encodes CASSYSGAEQPQHF.

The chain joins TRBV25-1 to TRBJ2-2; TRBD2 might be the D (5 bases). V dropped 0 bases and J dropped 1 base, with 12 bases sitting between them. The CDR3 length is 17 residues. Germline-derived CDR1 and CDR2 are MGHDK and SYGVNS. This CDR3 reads CASSEYGLRKNTGELFF. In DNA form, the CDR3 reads TGTGCCAGCAGTGAATACGGACTCAGAAAGAACACCGGGGAGCTGTTTTTT.

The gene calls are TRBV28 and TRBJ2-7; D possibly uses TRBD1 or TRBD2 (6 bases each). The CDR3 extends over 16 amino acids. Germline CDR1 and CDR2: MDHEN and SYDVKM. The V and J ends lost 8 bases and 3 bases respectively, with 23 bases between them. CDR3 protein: CASQGRDPPTRYEQYF. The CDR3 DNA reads TGTGCCAGCCAGGGGCGGGATCCCCCTACACGCTACGAGCAGTACTTC.